The sample holds one count of the clone carrying this TCR beta chain. Its antigen is not known. This record comes from a study of cytomegalovirus exposure and HLA in healthy donors. Study at large: Most donors, just over 80% of 350 to 450 genotyped, fell in the Caucasian-associated ancestry cluster.

Germline V gene lookup returns CDR1 LNHDA and CDR2 SQIVND (reference sequence). The germline V and J ends were trimmed by 6 bases and 1 base, with 7 bases remaining between them. The CDR3 consists of 12 residues. PCR involved 60 Vbeta and 13 Jbeta primers. Authors' analysis steps: Later analysis identified tens of millions of unique TCR beta chains, 8.5 million to 13 million shared. The repertoire was sequenced with immunoSEQ multiplex PCR; TCRdb's copy has only in-frame clones and lacks some. V, J and clone size derive from that table, while D and trimming were established from the DNA sequence. Of about 190,000 clones in the sample, approximately 85% are singletons; the top ten hold roughly 0.75%. Study-level points and caveats: Within a later analysis, the majority of CMV-associated TCR beta chains appeared HLA-restricted.

The TCR comes from a woman aged 18-29 years in good health and CMV-seronegative. The sample taken for sequencing was PBMCs. The chain combines TRBV19 with TRBJ2-7; D not certain. The CDR3 bases are TGTGCCAGTAGGGCAGGATCCTACGAGCAGTACTTC. It codes for CASRAGSYEQYF.